This TCR beta chain was recorded in a study of regulatory T cells in long-lasting Graves disease. About the study: The study counted Graves' disease as persistent given over 5 years of antithyroid drugs and positive TSH receptor antibodies.

To note about this clonotype: What it binds is unknown. This CDR3 is missing its conserved last phenylalanine or tryptophan, likely due to a read error.

The time point here: persistent/refractory GD, antithyroid drugs over 5 years with positive TRAb. Scientists built the TCR library using RNA that was extracted from PBMCs. Study observations and caveats: No thyroid tissue was studied; the work used peripheral blood only. When disease was persistent, TRBV28, TRBJ1-2 and TRBJ2-5 were the favored segments. Newly diagnosed Graves' patients exceeded persistent ones in TCR diversity.

Germline V gene sequence: CDR1 MDHEN, CDR2 SYDVKM. This CDR3 is 17 amino acids long. V dropped 5 bases and J dropped 3 bases, with 20 bases sitting between them. Investigators prepared the TCR beta libraries by applying iRepertoire HTBI primers and Arm-PCR of CDR3 regions. TCRdb called the multiplex PCR reads again in MiXCR, with one record for every CDR3 protein. Of some 370,000 distinct CDR3 sequences in the sample, roughly 20% were seen once. The V call is TRBV28, the J call TRBJ2-4, with unresolved D. The sequence was collected from a woman between 40 and 55 years old with Graves disease. This specimen consisted of peripheral blood mononuclear cells (PBMCs), obtained when the disease was refractory, from a patient treated with antithyroid drugs. CDR3 in DNA: TGTGCCAGCAGTACCCACGACACCCTTTGGGGCAAAAACATTCAGTACCTC. As protein: CASSTHDTLWGKNIQYL.